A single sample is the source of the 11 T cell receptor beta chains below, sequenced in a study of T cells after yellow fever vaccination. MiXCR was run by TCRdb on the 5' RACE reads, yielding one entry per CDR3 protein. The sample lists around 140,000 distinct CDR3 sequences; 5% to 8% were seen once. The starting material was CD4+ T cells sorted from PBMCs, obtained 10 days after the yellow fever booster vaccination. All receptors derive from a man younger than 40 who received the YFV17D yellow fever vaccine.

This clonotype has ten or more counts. CDR3 sequence reads: CASSPRGTGGSGFNQPQHF. The CDR3 region has the DNA TGTGCCAGCAGCCCCAGAGGGACAGGGGGCTCGGGGTTCAATCAGCCCCAGCATTTT. The chain carries TRBV3-1 and TRBJ1-5; 12 nucleotides align to TRBD1. With 4 bases clipped from V and 3 bases from J, the junction kept 13 bases outside the gene matches. The CDR3 is 19 amino acids. Germline CDR1 reads LGHDT; CDR2 reads YNNKEL (reference sequence). Looking up the rest from reference TRBV3-1 and TRBJ1-5 gives the full variable domain: DTAVSQTPKYLVTQMGNDKSIKCEQNLGHDTMYWYKQDSKKFLKIMFSYNNKELIINETVPNRFSPKSPDKAHLNLHINSLELGDSAVYFCASSPRGTGGSGFNQPQHFGDGTRLSIL.

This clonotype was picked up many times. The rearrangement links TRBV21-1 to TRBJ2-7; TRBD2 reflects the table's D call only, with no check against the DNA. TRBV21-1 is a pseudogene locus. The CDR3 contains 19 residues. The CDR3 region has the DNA TGTGCCAGCAGCAAAGAGGTTGGACGGGCGACTAGGGATCCCTACGAGCAGTACTTC. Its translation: CASSKEVGRATRDPYEQYF.

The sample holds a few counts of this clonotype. DNA of the CDR3: TGTGCCAGCAGGGCAGGGGATAGCAATCAGCCCCAGCATTTT. Amino acid sequence: CASRAGDSNQPQHF. The V call is TRBV6-1, the J call TRBJ1-5; TRBD1 is a possible D gene (6 bases). CDR3 size: 14 residues. V gave up 6 bases and J gave up 0 bases, with 9 bases separating them. Looked up from germline, CDR1 is MNHNS and CDR2 is SASEGT.

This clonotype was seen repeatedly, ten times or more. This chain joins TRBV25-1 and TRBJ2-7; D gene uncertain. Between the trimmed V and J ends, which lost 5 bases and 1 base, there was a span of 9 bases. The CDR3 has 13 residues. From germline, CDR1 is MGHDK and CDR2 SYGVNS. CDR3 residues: CASSPDTSYEQYF. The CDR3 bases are TGTGCCAGCAGTCCTGACACATCCTACGAGCAGTACTTC.

In DNA, the CDR3 is TGTGCCAGCAGACCCGGGACCCCGGCGGGGGAGCAGTTCTTC. Protein: CASRPGTPAGEQFF. The V call is TRBV12-3 or TRBV12-4, the J call TRBJ2-1; weak D call: TRBD2 (6 bases). The ends were cut back, 6 bases at V and 10 bases at J, with 19 bases in the middle. The CDR3 spans 14 residues.

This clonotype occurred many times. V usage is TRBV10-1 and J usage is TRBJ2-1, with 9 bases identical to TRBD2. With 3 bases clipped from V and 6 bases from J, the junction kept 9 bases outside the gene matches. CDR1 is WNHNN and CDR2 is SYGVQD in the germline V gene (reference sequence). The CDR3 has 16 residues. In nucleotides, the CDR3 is TGCGCCAGCAGTGACTATAGCGGGAGCGGACTCAATGAGCAGTTCTTC. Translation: CASSDYSGSGLNEQFF.

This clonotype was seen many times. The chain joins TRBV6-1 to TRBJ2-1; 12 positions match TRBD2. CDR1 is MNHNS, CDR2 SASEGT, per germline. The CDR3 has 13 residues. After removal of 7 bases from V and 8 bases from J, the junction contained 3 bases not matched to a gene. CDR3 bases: TGTGCCAGCAATCTAGCGGGAGGGGATGAGCAGTTCTTC. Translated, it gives CASNLAGGDEQFF.

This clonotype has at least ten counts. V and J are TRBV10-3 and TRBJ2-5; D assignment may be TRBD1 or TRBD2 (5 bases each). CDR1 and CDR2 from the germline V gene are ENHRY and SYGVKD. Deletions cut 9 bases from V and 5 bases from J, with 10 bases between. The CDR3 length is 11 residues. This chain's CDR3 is CAMGPGETQYF. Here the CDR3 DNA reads TGTGCCATGGGACCGGGGGAGACCCAGTACTTC.

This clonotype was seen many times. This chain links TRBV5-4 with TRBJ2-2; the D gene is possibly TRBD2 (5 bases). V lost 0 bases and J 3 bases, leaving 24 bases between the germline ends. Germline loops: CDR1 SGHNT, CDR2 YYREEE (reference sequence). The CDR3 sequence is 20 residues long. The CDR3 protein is CASSLGEGSGVSAYTGELFF. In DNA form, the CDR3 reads TGTGCCAGCAGCTTGGGGGAAGGGAGCGGAGTCTCGGCGTACACCGGGGAGCTGTTTTTT.

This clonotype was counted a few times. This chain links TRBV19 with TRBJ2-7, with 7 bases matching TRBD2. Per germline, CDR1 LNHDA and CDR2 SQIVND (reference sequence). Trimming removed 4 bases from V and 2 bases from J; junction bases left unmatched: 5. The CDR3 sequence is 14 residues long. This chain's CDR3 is CASSSSGPTYEQYF. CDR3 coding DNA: TGTGCCAGTAGTAGTAGCGGGCCAACCTACGAGCAGTACTTC.

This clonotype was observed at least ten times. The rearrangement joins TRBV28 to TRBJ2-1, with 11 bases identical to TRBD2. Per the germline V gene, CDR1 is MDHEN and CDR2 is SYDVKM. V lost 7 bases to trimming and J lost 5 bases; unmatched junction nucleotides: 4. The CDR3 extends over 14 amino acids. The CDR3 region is CASKTSGVNNEQFF. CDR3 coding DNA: TGTGCCAGCAAGACTAGCGGGGTAAACAATGAGCAGTTCTTC.